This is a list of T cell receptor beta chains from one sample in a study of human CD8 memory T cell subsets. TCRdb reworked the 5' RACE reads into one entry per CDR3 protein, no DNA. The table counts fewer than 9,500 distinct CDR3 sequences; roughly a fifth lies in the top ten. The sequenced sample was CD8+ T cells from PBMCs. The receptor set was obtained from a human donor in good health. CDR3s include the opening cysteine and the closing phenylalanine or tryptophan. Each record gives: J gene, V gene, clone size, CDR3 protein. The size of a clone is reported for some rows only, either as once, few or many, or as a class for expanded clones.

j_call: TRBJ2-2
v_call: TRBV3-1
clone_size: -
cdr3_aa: CASSTQDPNTGELFF

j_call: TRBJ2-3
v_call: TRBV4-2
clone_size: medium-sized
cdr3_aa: CASSQDRGQPPTDTQYF

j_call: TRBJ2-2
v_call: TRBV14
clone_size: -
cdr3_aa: CASSLRLAGAGELFF

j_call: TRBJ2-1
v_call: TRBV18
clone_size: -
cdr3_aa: CASSPPLEPRNEQFF

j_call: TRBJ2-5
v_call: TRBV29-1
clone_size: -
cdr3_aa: CSAPAGGAETQYF

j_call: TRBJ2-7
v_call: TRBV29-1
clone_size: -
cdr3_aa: CSVGGTNTYEQYF

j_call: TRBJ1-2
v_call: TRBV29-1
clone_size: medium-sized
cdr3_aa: CSVGLRDRSNYGYTF

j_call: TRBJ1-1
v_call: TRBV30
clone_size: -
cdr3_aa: CAWFAEGGAFF

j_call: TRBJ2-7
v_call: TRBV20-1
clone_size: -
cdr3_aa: CSARDIRGTPNEQYF

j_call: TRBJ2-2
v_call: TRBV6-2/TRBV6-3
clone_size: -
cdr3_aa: CASNRDIYTGELFF

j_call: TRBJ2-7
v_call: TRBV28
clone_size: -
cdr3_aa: CASSWGSSYEQYF

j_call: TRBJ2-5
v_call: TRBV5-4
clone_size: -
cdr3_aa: CASSLRGLGNWGETQYF

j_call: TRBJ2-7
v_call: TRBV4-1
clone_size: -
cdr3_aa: CASSQDGGTSDEQYF

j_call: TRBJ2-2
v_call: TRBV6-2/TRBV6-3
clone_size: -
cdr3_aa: CASSTGTRESGELFF

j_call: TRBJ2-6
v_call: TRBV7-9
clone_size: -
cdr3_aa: CASSFSQGMKGANVLTF

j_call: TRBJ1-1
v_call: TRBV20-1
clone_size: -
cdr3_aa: CSARVTGRDTEAFF

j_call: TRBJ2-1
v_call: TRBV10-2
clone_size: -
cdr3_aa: CASSESASGGLSNEQFF

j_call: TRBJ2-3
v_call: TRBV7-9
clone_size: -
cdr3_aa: CASSPPASVRTDTQYF

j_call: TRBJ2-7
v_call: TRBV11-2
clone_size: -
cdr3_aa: CASSLGLGTYEQYF